Listed below are T cell receptor beta chains from one sample, sequenced in a study of cytomegalovirus exposure and HLA in healthy donors. The table came from immunoSEQ multiplex PCR; TCRdb's copy has only in-frame clones and leaves some out. The sample shows about 140,000 clones, 80% of them seen only once. Sequenced material: PBMCs. These receptors all stem from a female donor in good health and CMV-seronegative. Both conserved end residues are part of each CDR3. Each record gives: D gene, V gene, J gene, clone size, CDR3 length, CDR3 DNA, CDR3 protein. The D gene is left open where the match is weak. Expanded clones are given a class, and other clones once, few, many or no size at all.

TRBD1	TRBV11-2	TRBJ1-5	-	17	TGTGCCAGCAGCTTATTAGCGACAGGGAATAGCAATCAGCCCCAGCATTTT	CASSLLATGNSNQPQHF
TRBD2	TRBV13	TRBJ2-5	-	18	TGTGCCAGCAGCTTATGGTTAGCGGGAGGGGAGAACCAAGAGACCCAGTACTTC	CASSLWLAGGENQETQYF
TRBD1	TRBV5-8	TRBJ1-1	-	17	TGTGCCAGCAGCTTAGTGACGGGGACAGTCATGAACACTGAAGCTTTCTTT	CASSLVTGTVMNTEAFF
-	TRBV7-9	TRBJ1-1	-	15	TGTGCCAGCAGCCCCAAGACACTCTCGAACACTGAAGCTTTCTTT	CASSPKTLSNTEAFF
TRBD1	TRBV15	TRBJ1-6	-	16	TGTGCCACCAGCAGAGACCTTGGACAGGGTGGCTCACCCCTCCACTTT	CATSRDLGQGGSPLHF
TRBD1	TRBV6-5	TRBJ2-7	-	14	TGTGCCAGCAGTTACTTGGACAGGGTTGGCGAGCAGTACTTC	CASSYLDRVGEQYF
-	TRBV29-1	TRBJ2-1	-	14	TGCAGCGTTCAAGGTCCCATCTCCTACAATGAGCAGTTCTTC	CSVQGPISYNEQFF
TRBD2	TRBV29-1	TRBJ2-3	-	13	TGCAGCGGACAGCGGGGGAGCACAGATACGCAGTATTTT	CSGQRGSTDTQYF
TRBD2	TRBV10-3	TRBJ2-1	few	15	TGTGCCATCAGCGGGACTACCAGGTTGGCTTCTGAGCAGTTCTTC	CAISGTTRLASEQFF
TRBD1	TRBV6-5	TRBJ2-4	-	14	TGTGCCAGCAGTTCCTTGGGACAGCGAAACATTCAGTACTTC	CASSSLGQRNIQYF
-	TRBV9	TRBJ1-3	-	16	TGTGCCAGCAGCGTAGGTTCCTCGAGCTCTGGAAACACCATATATTTT	CASSVGSSSSGNTIYF
-	TRBV4-1	TRBJ1-5	once	15	TGCGCCAGCAGCCAAGATCGGGGTCGCAATCAGCCCCAGCATTTT	CASSQDRGRNQPQHF
-	TRBV5-1	TRBJ2-7	-	14	TGCGCCAGCAGCTTGGGCGGGGCCATGGGCGAGCAGTACTTC	CASSLGGAMGEQYF
-	TRBV10-2	TRBJ1-1	-	12	TGCGCCAGCAGCCCCGGCGGCACTGAAGCTTTCTTT	CASSPGGTEAFF
-	TRBV6-5	TRBJ2-7	-	14	TGTGCCAGCAGAAGGGAGCAGGAGGGCTACGAGCAGTACTTC	CASRREQEGYEQYF
TRBD1	TRBV30	TRBJ1-2	-	15	TGTGCCTGGAGTGTGCGGACAGGGGGCGCAGAAGGCTACACCTTC	CAWSVRTGGAEGYTF
-	TRBV29-1	TRBJ2-2	few	14	TGCAGCGCGACGGAGGCAGGCCCCACCGGGGAGCTGTTTTTT	CSATEAGPTGELFF
TRBD2	TRBV7-9	TRBJ2-1	once	14	TGTGCCAGCAGCTTCAGCGGGAGCTACAATGAGCAGTTCTTC	CASSFSGSYNEQFF
TRBD2	TRBV2	TRBJ2-3	-	14	TGTGCCAGCAGTAGGGACTATCGCACAGATACGCAGTATTTT	CASSRDYRTDTQYF
-	TRBV15	TRBJ2-1	few	14	TGTGCCACCAGCAGAGCGAGCTCCTACAATGAGCAGTTCTTC	CATSRASSYNEQFF
-	TRBV18	TRBJ1-2	-	12	TGTGCCAGCTCCCCCGACAGGAACGGCTACACCTTC	CASSPDRNGYTF
TRBD1	TRBV27	TRBJ1-1	once	15	TGTGCCAGCAGTTTATCTGGGCAGGGGGACACTGAAGCTTTCTTT	CASSLSGQGDTEAFF
-	TRBV28	TRBJ2-7	-	18	TGTGCCAGCAGTCCCCACTCCCCCGGGGGACCCCTTCCCTACGAGCAGTACTTC	CASSPHSPGGPLPYEQYF
-	TRBV5-1	TRBJ2-2	-	16	TGCGCCAGCAGCTTGGCCGTTCTTTCGAGAGCCGGGGAGCTGTTTTTT	CASSLAVLSRAGELFF